This entry features one TCR beta chain sequence. TCRdb's table, derived via immunoSEQ multiplex PCR, lists solely in-frame clones and lacks some. The sample has some 9,100 clones, about two thirds seen once. This sample stems from a study of high-grade serous ovarian cancer treatment subgroups. This CDR3 is built from 17 residues. Trimming took off 2 bases at V and 1 base at J, with 16 bases between the two ends. Germline values: CDR1 MNHEY, CDR2 SMNVEV (reference sequence). Tumor samples were taken before definitive surgery or chemotherapy. Input material: tumor tissue. This clonotype was sampled from a human donor with high-grade serous ovarian cancer. This sequence joins TRBV27 and TRBJ2-3, with TRBD1 as a possible D gene (6 bases). Written as DNA, the CDR3 is TGTGCCAGCAGTTTAACTCCAGACAGGCAGGGCACAGATACGCAGTATTTT. Amino acid sequence: CASSLTPDRQGTDTQYF.